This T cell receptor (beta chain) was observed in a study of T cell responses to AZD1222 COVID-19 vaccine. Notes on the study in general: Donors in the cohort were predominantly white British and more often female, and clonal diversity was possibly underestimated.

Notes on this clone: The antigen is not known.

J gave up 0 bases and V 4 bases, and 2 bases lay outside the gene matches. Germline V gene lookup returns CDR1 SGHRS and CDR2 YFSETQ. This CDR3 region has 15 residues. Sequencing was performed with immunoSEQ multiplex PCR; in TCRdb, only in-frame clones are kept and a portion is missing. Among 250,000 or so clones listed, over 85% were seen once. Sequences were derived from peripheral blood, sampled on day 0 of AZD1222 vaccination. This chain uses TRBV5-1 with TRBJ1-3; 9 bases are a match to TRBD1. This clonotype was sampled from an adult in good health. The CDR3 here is CASSMTGGSGNTIYF. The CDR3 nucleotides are TGCGCCAGCAGCATGACAGGGGGCTCTGGAAACACCATATATTTT.